The entry that follows covers one T cell receptor beta chain sequence. Antigen unknown. This record comes from a study of shared clonotypes between healthy human individuals. Method: immunoSEQ multiplex PCR; TCRdb's copy keeps in-frame clones and lacks some. This sample has under 2.5 million clones, with around 93% found just once. CDR3 length equals 15 residues. CDR1 is SGHAT and CDR2 is FQNNGV in the germline V gene. V lost 0 bases and J 8 bases, leaving 14 bases between the germline ends. Study results and limitations: Generation probabilities of non-shared clonotypes were lower (relative to those shared by all four donors).

This clonotype was obtained from a man between 18 and 29 years old in good health. Some clones in this sample may be carry-over from other donors' samples. The V and J genes are TRBV11-2 and TRBJ1-3; D ambiguous. The material sequenced was naive CD4+ T cells from PBMCs. As for subset: CD45RA+ positively selected. CDR3 nucleotides: TGTGCCAGCAGCTTAGACAGAGCAATTCGAGACACCATATATTTT. Residues: CASSLDRAIRDTIYF.